These 16 T cell receptor beta chains originate from one sample sequenced in a study of technical replicates of blood from several donors. The assay was immunoSEQ multiplex PCR, and TCRdb's table has in-frame clones only and misses some. The sample has fewer than 45,000 clones, 96% seen once; the top ten hold 0.35% to 0.4%. The sample taken for sequencing was T cells isolated from PBMCs. The receptors originated from a human donor in good health.

This rearrangement joins TRBV2 to TRBJ1-2; 9 bases match TRBD1. The CDR3 totals 19 residues. The ends lost 3 bases at V and 4 bases at J; junction bases unmatched: 18. Germline CDR1 is SNHLY and CDR2 is FYNNEI. The CDR3 nucleotides read TGTGCCAGCAGTGAGTTTTTGGCACGACAGGGGGATAGGAGCTATGGCTACACCTTC. Translation gives CASSEFLARQGDRSYGYTF. Using reference TRBV2 and TRBJ1-2 for the parts outside the CDR3, the full variable domain is EPEVTQTPSHQVTQMGQEVILRCVPISNHLYFYWYRQILGQKVEFLVSFYNNEISEKSEIFDDQFSVERPDGSNFTLKIRSTKLEDSAMYFCASSEFLARQGDRSYGYTFGSGTRLTVV.

The chain is built from TRBV6-5 and TRBJ1-4, with D maybe TRBD1 (6 bases). Germline V gene sequence: CDR1 MNHEY, CDR2 SVGAGI. The CDR3 has 14 amino acids. V dropped 6 bases and J dropped 4 bases, with 12 bases sitting between them. For the CDR3, the DNA is TGTGCCAGCAGCCCTACAGGGAATAATGAAAAACTGTTTTTT. Protein: CASSPTGNNEKLFF.

The rearrangement links TRBV27 to TRBJ1-1; D is unclear. V shed 3 bases and J shed 1 base, with 6 bases lying between them. The CDR3 spans 13 residues. Germline-derived CDR1 and CDR2 are MNHEY and SMNVEV (reference sequence). The CDR3 reads CASSFRENTEAFF. The CDR3 nucleotides are TGTGCCAGCAGTTTCCGGGAGAACACTGAAGCTTTCTTT.

This chain joins TRBV27 and TRBJ1-1; D uncertain. The CDR3 extends over 13 amino acids. V lost 2 bases, J lost 3 bases, and 7 bases lay in between. CDR1 and CDR2 (germline): MNHEY, SMNVEV (reference sequence). The CDR3 DNA sequence: TGTGCCAGCAGTTTAGTTCTTGACACTGAAGCTTTCTTT. It codes for CASSLVLDTEAFF.

This chain connects TRBV4-2 to TRBJ2-1, with a tentative D call TRBD2 (6 bases). V lost 1 base and J 0 bases, leaving 13 bases between the germline ends. This CDR3 has 17 residues. Per germline, CDR1 LGHNA and CDR2 YNFKEQ. CDR3 protein: CASSQVAGLNSYNEQFF. The CDR3 DNA sequence: TGTGCCAGCAGCCAAGTGGCGGGATTAAACTCCTACAATGAGCAGTTCTTC.

This chain joins TRBV4-1 and TRBJ2-7, with TRBD1 identical over 7 bases. Germline values: CDR1 MGHRA, CDR2 YSYEKL. The CDR3 contains 15 residues. V lost 3 bases and J lost 6; bases outside the gene matches: 11. The CDR3 protein is CASSQLTGTKGEQYF. CDR3 bases: TGCGCCAGCAGCCAGCTGACAGGGACAAAAGGCGAGCAGTACTTC.

This sequence joins TRBV7-2 and TRBJ1-3, with 7 bases identical to TRBD1. The CDR3 is 17 amino acids. Germline-derived CDR1 and CDR2 are SGHTA and FQGNSA. The V and J ends lost 4 bases and 4 bases, in that order; junction bases with no gene match: 13. The CDR3, as DNA: TGTGCCAGCAGCTCCCAGACTTCAGGGGGAGCAGGAAACACCATATATTTT. Its translation is CASSSQTSGGAGNTIYF.

The CDR3 coding sequence is TGTGCCAGCAGTTTGACAGGTCAAACCGGGGAGCTGTTTTTT. This encodes CASSLTGQTGELFF. The rearrangement joins TRBV6-5 to TRBJ2-2, with D maybe TRBD1 (6 bases). CDR1 and CDR2 (germline): MNHEY, SVGAGI. V was trimmed by 4 bases and J by 5 bases, leaving 11 bases between them. The CDR3 sequence is 14 residues long.

V and J are TRBV7-3 and TRBJ1-1; TRBD1 agrees at 7 bases. V lost 5 bases to trimming and J lost 5 bases; unmatched junction nucleotides: 8. The CDR3 consists of 14 residues. Germline V gene data show CDR1 as SGHTA and CDR2 as FQGTGA. CDR3 residues: CASSPEGRGTEAFF. CDR3 coding DNA: TGTGCCAGCAGCCCAGAGGGCAGGGGGACTGAAGCTTTCTTT. The full variable domain, its missing parts supplied by reference TRBV7-3 and TRBJ1-1, is GAGVSQTPSNKVTEKGKYVELRCDPISGHTALYWYRQSLGQGPEFLIYFQGTGAADDSGLPNDRFFAVRPEGSVSTLKIQRTERGDSAVYLCASSPEGRGTEAFFGQGTRLTVV.

V gene TRBV6-4 combines with J gene TRBJ2-1, with 10 bases identical to TRBD2. The CDR3 loop spans 15 amino acids. After removal of 3 bases from V and 6 bases from J, the junction contained 5 bases not matched to a gene. In germline, CDR1 is MRHNA, CDR2 SNTAGT. The CDR3 DNA reads as TGTGCCAGCAGTGAAGCGGGAGGGATGGGCAATGAGCAGTTCTTC. This encodes CASSEAGGMGNEQFF.

The chain couples TRBV9 to TRBJ1-4; 9 nucleotides match TRBD1. Germline CDR1 is SGDLS and CDR2 is YYNGEE. The CDR3 totals 18 residues. Unmatched junction bases numbered 14, after V lost 0 bases and J lost 8 bases. The CDR3 DNA is TGTGCCAGCAGCGTAGACGGACAGGGGAAGTCGGTACGGGAAAAACTGTTTTTT. Its translation is CASSVDGQGKSVREKLFF.

The rearrangement joins TRBV4-1 to TRBJ2-2; D may be TRBD2 (5 bases). The germline CDR1 and CDR2 sequences are MGHRA and YSYEKL. The CDR3 contains 14 residues. Deletions cut 4 bases from V and 0 bases from J, with 6 bases between. CDR3 residues: CASSRGSNTGELFF. For the CDR3, the DNA is TGCGCCAGCAGCCGAGGGTCGAACACCGGGGAGCTGTTTTTT.

The table lists this clone with a count of one. V usage is TRBV19 and J usage is TRBJ2-7, with a weak D call TRBD1 (5 bases). Germline CDR1 and CDR2: LNHDA and SQIVND (reference sequence). V lost 4 bases and J lost 1, with 11 bases in between. The CDR3 extends over 14 amino acids. The CDR3 nucleotides read TGTGCCAGTAGTACCCGAGACAGATCCTACGAGCAGTACTTC. It encodes CASSTRDRSYEQYF.

Here the CDR3 DNA reads TGCGCCAGCAGTTGGCGGTCAGCCTACAATGAGCAGTTCTTC. Protein: CASSWRSAYNEQFF. The rearrangement joins TRBV5-1 to TRBJ2-1; the D is unclear. The CDR3 spans 14 residues. Deletions cut 5 bases from V and 2 bases from J, with 11 bases between. Germline-derived CDR1 and CDR2 are SGHRS and YFSETQ.

This sequence joins TRBV5-1 and TRBJ2-2; 9 nucleotides line up with TRBD1. CDR3 length: 14 residues. Germline lookup yields CDR1 SGHRS and CDR2 YFSETQ. J gave up 6 bases and V 4 bases, and 4 bases lay outside the gene matches. The CDR3 DNA reads TGCGCCAGCAGCGAAAGGACAGGGGCCGGGGAGCTGTTTTTT. Encoded protein: CASSERTGAGELFF.

This clone appeared once. This chain links TRBV11-3 with TRBJ2-1; 7 bases are shared with TRBD2. Germline V CDR1 and CDR2: SGHNT, YENEEA. This CDR3 spans 16 amino acids. The V gene end was trimmed by 5 bases and the J gene end by 6 bases; junction bases not matched to a gene: 13. The CDR3 spells CASSHGSAGARNEQFF. As DNA, the CDR3 is TGTGCCAGCAGCCACGGTTCGGCGGGAGCTCGCAATGAGCAGTTCTTC.